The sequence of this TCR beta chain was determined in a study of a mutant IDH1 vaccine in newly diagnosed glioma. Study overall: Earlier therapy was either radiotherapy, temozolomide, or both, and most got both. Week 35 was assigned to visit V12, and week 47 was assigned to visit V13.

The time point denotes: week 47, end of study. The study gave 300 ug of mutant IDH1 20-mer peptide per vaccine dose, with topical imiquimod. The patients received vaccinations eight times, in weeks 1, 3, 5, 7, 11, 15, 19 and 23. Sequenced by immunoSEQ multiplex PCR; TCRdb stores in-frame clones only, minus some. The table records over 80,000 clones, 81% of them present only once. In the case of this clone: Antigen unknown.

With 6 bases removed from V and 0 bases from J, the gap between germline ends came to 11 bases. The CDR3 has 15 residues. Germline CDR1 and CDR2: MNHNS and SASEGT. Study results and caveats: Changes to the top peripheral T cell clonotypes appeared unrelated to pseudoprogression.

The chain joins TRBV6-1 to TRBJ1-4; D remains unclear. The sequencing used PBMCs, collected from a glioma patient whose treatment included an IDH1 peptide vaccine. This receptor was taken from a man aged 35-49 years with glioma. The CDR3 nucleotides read TGTGCCAGCAGCGAGGCAGTTACAACTAATGAAAAACTGTTTTTT. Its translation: CASSEAVTTNEKLFF.